Below, one TCR beta chain is given with its context. The data were taken from a study of cytomegalovirus exposure and HLA in healthy donors. V was pared by 4 bases and J by 5 bases, with 6 bases of the junction left unmatched. Germline V CDR1 and CDR2: SGHNT, YYREEE (reference sequence). The CDR3 loop spans 14 amino acids. Researchers ran the PCR with 60 Vbeta and 13 Jbeta primers. Libraries were prepared by immunoSEQ multiplex PCR; TCRdb keeps only in-frame clonotypes and omits some of them. The sample lists fewer than 150,000 clones; about 80% were seen once. The source of this sequence is a female donor in good health and CMV-seropositive. The chain combines TRBV5-4 with TRBJ1-1, with 9 nucleotides matching TRBD1. Sequencing was performed on PBMCs. The CDR3 here is CASSRDRGRTEAFF. CDR3 bases: TGTGCCAGCAGCCGAGACAGGGGGAGGACTGAAGCTTTCTTT. Based on the CDR3 plus reference TRBV5-4 and TRBJ1-1, the full variable domain is ETGVTQSPTHLIKTRGQQVTLRCSSQSGHNTVSWYQQALGQGPQFIFQYYREEENGRGNFPPRFSGLQFPNYSSELNVNALELDDSALYLCASSRDRGRTEAFFGQGTRLTVV.